This T cell receptor beta chain was retrieved from a study of cytomegalovirus exposure and HLA in healthy donors. Vbeta (60) and Jbeta (13) primers were used in the PCR. The data were produced by immunoSEQ multiplex PCR, yet TCRdb's version contains in-frame clones alone and is incomplete. The sample records some 150,000 clones, roughly three quarters being singletons. Sequencing used PBMCs. This sequence originates from a man between 18 and 29 years old in good health and CMV-seropositive.

The CDR3 region is CAISARDRENNEQFF. The DNA of the CDR3 is TGTGCCATCAGTGCGCGGGACAGGGAAAACAATGAGCAGTTCTTC. The V gene is TRBV10-3, the J gene TRBJ2-1; TRBD1 matches 9 bases. CDR1 is ENHRY, CDR2 SYGVKD, per germline. V gave up 4 bases and J gave up 5 bases; unmatched junction bases: 6. The CDR3 spans 15 residues.